Here is one T cell receptor (beta chain) with its context. The antigen remains undetermined. Sequenced by immunoSEQ multiplex PCR; TCRdb stores in-frame clones only, minus some. Of about 360,000 clones in the sample, 70% to 90% are singletons; the top ten hold approximately 0.86%. The V end was cut by 2 bases, the J end by 0 bases, with 7 bases between. This CDR3 region has 14 residues. CDR1 SGHAT and CDR2 FQNNGV come from the germline V gene. The data originate from a study of cytomegalovirus exposure and HLA in healthy donors. Study context: The same platform was used for the 95 to 150 validation repertoires and the roughly 720 first-cohort repertoires, a later analysis reported.

General study findings and limits: As was reported, the classifier diagnosed cytomegalovirus status with high specificity and sensitivity. The tendency of first-cohort TCR clusters to co-occur in the 130 or so validation repertoires was identified by a subsequent analysis.

Sequencing was performed on PBMCs. This chain uses TRBV11-2 with TRBJ1-1, with D tentatively TRBD1 (5 bases). This receptor was taken from a woman aged 18-29 years in good health and CMV-seronegative. The CDR3: CASSLTGLNTEAFF. The DNA of the CDR3 is TGTGCCAGCAGCTTAACAGGTTTGAACACTGAAGCTTTCTTT.